What follows describes a single TCR beta chain. Its antigen is unidentified. The data originate from a study of CXCR3-negative and CXCR3-positive naive CD8 T cells. With UMI labels, 5' RACE was used to prepare the TRB cDNA libraries. TCRdb re-called the 5' RACE reads and catalogs CDR3 proteins one per entry, DNA excluded. The table for this sample gives fewer than 140,000 distinct CDR3 sequences. Study-level findings and limits: Naive cells used TRBV-TRBJ genes in much the same way whether CXCR3-negative or CXCR3-positive; memory cells did not. Naive cells that were CXCR3-positive had more hydrophobic TRB CDR3s (compared with CXCR3-negative naive cells).

Investigators sorted each CD8+ T cell subset in triplicate, taking 300,000 cells each time. Germline assignment: CDR1 SEHNR and CDR2 FQNEAQ (reference sequence). This CDR3 comprises 14 residues. The chain joins TRBV7-9 to TRBJ2-1; TCRdb picks TRBD1, but there is no DNA to check that call. Sequencing was performed on naive CXCR3+ CD8+ T cells from blood. As to subset: CD45RO-CCR7+CD27+CD95- naive CD8+ T cells expressing CXCR3 (TNR3+). The receptor comes from a human donor in good health. Some clones in this sample may be carry-over from other donors' samples. The CDR3 loop is CASSWGQQKNEQFF.